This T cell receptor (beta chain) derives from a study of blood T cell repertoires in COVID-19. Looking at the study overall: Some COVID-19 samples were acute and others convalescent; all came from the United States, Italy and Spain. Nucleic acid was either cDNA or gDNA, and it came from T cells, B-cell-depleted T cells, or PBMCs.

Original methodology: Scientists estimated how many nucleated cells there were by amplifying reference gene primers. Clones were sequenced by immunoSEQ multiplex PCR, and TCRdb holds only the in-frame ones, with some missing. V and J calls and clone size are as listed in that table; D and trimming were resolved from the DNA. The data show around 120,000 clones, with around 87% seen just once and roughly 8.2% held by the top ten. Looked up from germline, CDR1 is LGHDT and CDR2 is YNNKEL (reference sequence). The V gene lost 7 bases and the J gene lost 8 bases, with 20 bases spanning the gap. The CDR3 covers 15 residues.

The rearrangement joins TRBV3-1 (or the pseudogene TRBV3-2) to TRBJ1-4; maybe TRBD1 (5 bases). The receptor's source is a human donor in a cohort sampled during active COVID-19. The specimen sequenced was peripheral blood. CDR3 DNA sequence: TGTGCCAGCACCCCAAGGGGCACTAAGGGCGAAAAACTGTTTTTT. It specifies CASTPRGTKGEKLFF.